The rows below give T cell receptor beta chains drawn from one sample of a study of cytomegalovirus exposure and HLA in healthy donors. Clones were read by immunoSEQ multiplex PCR, and TCRdb kept only the in-frame ones, dropping some. Of 95,000 to 150,000 clones listed, over 9.5% are singletons. The specimen was PBMCs. All receptors come from a woman between 18 and 30 years old in good health and CMV-seropositive. The CDR3 runs from the conserved cysteine through the conserved F or W. Each record gives: J gene, V gene, CDR3 protein.

J gene: TRBJ2-5; V gene: TRBV30; CDR3 protein: CAWSGLGGVETQYF
J gene: TRBJ1-2; V gene: TRBV6-1; CDR3 protein: CASIPLGQKNYGYTF
J gene: TRBJ1-5; V gene: TRBV19; CDR3 protein: CASKGTVNQPQHF
J gene: TRBJ1-5; V gene: TRBV4-1; CDR3 protein: CASSQESGFNQPQHF
J gene: TRBJ1-1; V gene: TRBV5-6; CDR3 protein: CASSLWGTENTEAFF
J gene: TRBJ2-1; V gene: TRBV7-9; CDR3 protein: CASTHFGEVSSYNEQFF
J gene: TRBJ2-1; V gene: TRBV28; CDR3 protein: CASSFRRDLYNEQFF
J gene: TRBJ2-5; V gene: TRBV6-1; CDR3 protein: CASSANLGDQYF
J gene: TRBJ2-3; V gene: TRBV30; CDR3 protein: CAWSFGFTDTQYF
J gene: TRBJ2-3; V gene: TRBV7-9; CDR3 protein: CASSSRVPDPDTQYF
J gene: TRBJ1-3; V gene: TRBV2; CDR3 protein: CASNPGFGNTIYF
J gene: TRBJ2-7; V gene: TRBV9; CDR3 protein: CASSLAPSYEQYF
J gene: TRBJ2-5; V gene: TRBV5-8; CDR3 protein: CASSFGETQYF
J gene: TRBJ1-1; V gene: TRBV7-6; CDR3 protein: CASSLGQISEAFF
J gene: TRBJ1-1; V gene: TRBV28; CDR3 protein: CASFSGGAMMNTEAFF
J gene: TRBJ2-7; V gene: TRBV5-5; CDR3 protein: CASSQQRELAEQYF
J gene: TRBJ2-2; V gene: TRBV9; CDR3 protein: CASSLGLAGAFTGELFF
J gene: TRBJ2-7; V gene: TRBV28; CDR3 protein: CASSFRLAQSSYEQYF
J gene: TRBJ2-7; V gene: TRBV5-8; CDR3 protein: CASSLVARLEILPTYEQYF
J gene: TRBJ2-3; V gene: TRBV4-2; CDR3 protein: CASSQGTGTDTQYF